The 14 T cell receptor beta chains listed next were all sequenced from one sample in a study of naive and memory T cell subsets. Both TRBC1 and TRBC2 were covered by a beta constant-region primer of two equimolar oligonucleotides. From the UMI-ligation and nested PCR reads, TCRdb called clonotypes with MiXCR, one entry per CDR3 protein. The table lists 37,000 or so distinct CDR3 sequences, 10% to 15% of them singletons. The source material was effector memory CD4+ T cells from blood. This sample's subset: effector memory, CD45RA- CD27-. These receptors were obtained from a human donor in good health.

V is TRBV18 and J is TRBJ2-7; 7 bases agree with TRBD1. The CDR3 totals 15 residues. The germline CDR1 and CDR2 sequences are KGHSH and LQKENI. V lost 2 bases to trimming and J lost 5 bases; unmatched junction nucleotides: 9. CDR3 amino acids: CASSPDRQGSNEQYF. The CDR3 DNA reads TGTGCCAGCTCACCAGACCGACAGGGAAGTAACGAGCAGTACTTC.

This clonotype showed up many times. CDR3 sequence: CAWSVLRGTEQFF. The CDR3 bases are TGTGCCTGGAGTGTACTGAGGGGGACTGAGCAGTTCTTC. The genes are TRBV30 and TRBJ2-1; D perhaps matches TRBD1 (6 bases). V lost 0 bases and J 9 bases, leaving 12 bases between the germline ends. CDR1 and CDR2 (germline): GTSNPN, SVGIG (reference sequence). The CDR3 consists of 13 residues.

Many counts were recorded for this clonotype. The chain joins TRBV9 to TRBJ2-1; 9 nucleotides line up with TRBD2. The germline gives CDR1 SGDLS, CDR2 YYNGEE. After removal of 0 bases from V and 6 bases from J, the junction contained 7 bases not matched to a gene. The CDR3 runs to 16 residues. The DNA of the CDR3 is TGTGCCAGCAGCGTAGCTCAAGCGGGAGGTCGCAATGAGCAGTTCTTC. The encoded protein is CASSVAQAGGRNEQFF.

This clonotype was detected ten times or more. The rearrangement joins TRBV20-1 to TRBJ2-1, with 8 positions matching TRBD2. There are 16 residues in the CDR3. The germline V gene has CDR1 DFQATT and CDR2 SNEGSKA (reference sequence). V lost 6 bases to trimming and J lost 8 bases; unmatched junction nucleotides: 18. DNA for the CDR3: TGCAGTGCCAGAAAAGGAATCAGCGGGAGCCCCCATGAGCAGTTCTTC. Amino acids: CSARKGISGSPHEQFF.

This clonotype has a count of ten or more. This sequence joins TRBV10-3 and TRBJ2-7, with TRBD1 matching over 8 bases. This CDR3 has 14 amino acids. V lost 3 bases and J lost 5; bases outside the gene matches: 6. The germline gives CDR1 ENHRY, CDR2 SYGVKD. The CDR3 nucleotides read TGTGCCATCAGTGACCAGGGGGCTAAAAACGAGCAGTACTTC. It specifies CAISDQGAKNEQYF.

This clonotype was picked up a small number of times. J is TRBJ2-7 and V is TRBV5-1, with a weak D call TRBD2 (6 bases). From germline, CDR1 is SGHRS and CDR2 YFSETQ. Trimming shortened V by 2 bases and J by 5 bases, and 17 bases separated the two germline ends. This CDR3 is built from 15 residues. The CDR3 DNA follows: TGCGCCAGCAGCTTTAAACGGGAGTCAAGCCACGAGCAGTACTTC. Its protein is CASSFKRESSHEQYF.

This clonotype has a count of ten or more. The CDR3 region has the DNA TGTGCCAGCAGTTTAGCGGGGGAGGCAGGGAGATCCAAAAACATTCAGTACTTC. Protein sequence: CASSLAGEAGRSKNIQYF. V usage is TRBV12-3 or TRBV12-4 and J usage is TRBJ2-4; D possibly corresponds to TRBD2 (6 bases). V lost 0 bases and J lost 2, with 17 bases in between. This CDR3 has 18 residues.

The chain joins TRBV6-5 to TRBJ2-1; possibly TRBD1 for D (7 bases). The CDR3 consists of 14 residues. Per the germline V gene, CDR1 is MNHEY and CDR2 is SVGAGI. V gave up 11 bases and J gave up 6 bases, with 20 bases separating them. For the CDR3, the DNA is TGTGCCCGCCAGGGGGGAATATCGGTCAATGAGCAGTTCTTC. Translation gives CARQGGISVNEQFF.

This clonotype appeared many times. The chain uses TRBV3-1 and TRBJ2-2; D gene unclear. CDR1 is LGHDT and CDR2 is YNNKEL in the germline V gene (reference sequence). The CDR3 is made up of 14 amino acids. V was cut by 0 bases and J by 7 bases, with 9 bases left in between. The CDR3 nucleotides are TGTGCCAGCAGCCAAGATGCGGTGGGCGGGGAGCTGTTTTTT. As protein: CASSQDAVGGELFF.

CDR3 bases: TGTGCCATCAGTGACCCGGACAGATACAATGAGCAGTTCTTC. It specifies CAISDPDRYNEQFF. This rearrangement joins TRBV10-3 to TRBJ2-1, with D possibly being TRBD1 (6 bases). The germline V gene has CDR1 ENHRY and CDR2 SYGVKD. V lost 3 bases, J lost 4 bases, and 10 bases lay in between. The CDR3 is made up of 14 amino acids.

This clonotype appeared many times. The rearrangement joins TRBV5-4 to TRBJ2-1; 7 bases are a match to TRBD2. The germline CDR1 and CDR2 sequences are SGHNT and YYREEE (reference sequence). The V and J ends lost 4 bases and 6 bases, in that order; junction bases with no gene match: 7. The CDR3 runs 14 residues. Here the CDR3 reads CASSLMQRGNEQFF. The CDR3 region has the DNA TGTGCCAGCAGCCTCATGCAGCGGGGCAATGAGCAGTTCTTC.

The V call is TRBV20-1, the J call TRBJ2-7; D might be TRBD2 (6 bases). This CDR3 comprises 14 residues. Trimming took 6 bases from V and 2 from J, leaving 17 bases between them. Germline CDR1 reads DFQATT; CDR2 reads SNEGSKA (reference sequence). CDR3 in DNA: TGCAGTGCACATGCCCGGACTAATCCCTACGAGCAGTACTTC. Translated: CSAHARTNPYEQYF.

The DNA of the CDR3 is TGCAGCGGGGGGCAGCCTCAAGAGACCCAGTACTTC. Its translation: CSGGQPQETQYF. The J gene is TRBJ2-5, the V gene TRBV29-1, with TRBD1 as a possible D gene (6 bases). With 7 bases removed from V and 2 bases from J, the gap between germline ends came to 11 bases. The CDR3 sequence is 12 residues long. Looked up from germline, CDR1 is SQVTM and CDR2 is ANQGSEA.

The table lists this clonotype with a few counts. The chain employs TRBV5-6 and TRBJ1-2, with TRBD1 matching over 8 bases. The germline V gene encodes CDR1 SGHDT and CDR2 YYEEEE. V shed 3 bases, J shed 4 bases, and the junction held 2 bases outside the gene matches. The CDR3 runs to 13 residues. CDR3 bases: TGTGCCAGCAGCTCCACAGGGGGCTATGGCTACACCTTC. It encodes CASSSTGGYGYTF.